The 27 T cell receptor beta chains given below trace back to one sample, sequenced in a study of blood T cell repertoires in COVID-19. Repertoires were generated with immunoSEQ multiplex PCR, while TCRdb's copy carries only in-frame clones and drops some. Of around 130,000 clones in the sample, more than 80% were seen once. Material for sequencing was peripheral blood. Receptors originate from an elderly woman with acute or convalescent COVID-19.

This chain links TRBV11-1 with TRBJ2-1, with a weak D call TRBD2 (6 bases). CDR1 is SGHAT, CDR2 FQDESV, per germline (reference sequence). The CDR3 length is 15 residues. V was shortened by 5 bases and J by 5 bases, with 16 bases between the two germline ends. CDR3 protein: CASSQRRGFNNEQFF. CDR3 in DNA: TGTGCCAGCAGCCAAAGGAGGGGTTTTAACAATGAGCAGTTCTTC.

The CDR3 nucleotides read TGTGCCTGGAGGAACGGTTACGAGCAGTACTTC. Protein sequence: CAWRNGYEQYF. The genes are TRBV7-9 and TRBJ2-7; TRBD2 is a possible D gene (5 bases). Germline CDR1 SEHNR, CDR2 FQNEAQ (reference sequence). This CDR3 has 11 amino acids. Trimming pared 11 bases from V and 4 bases from J, leaving 12 bases between.

The chain carries TRBV12-5 and TRBJ1-2; D gene uncertain. Trimming took off 2 bases at V and 8 bases at J, with 18 bases between the two ends. CDR3 length: 15 residues. The germline gives CDR1 LGHNT, CDR2 FRNRAP. CDR3 sequence reads: CASGLWALRRWGYTF. In DNA, the CDR3 is TGTGCTAGTGGTTTGTGGGCCTTAAGAAGATGGGGCTACACCTTC.

The genes are TRBV11-2 and TRBJ2-2, with TRBD1 matching 8 bases. The CDR3 is 18 residues long. J lost 1 base, V lost 4 bases, and 11 bases had no gene match. Germline values: CDR1 SGHAT, CDR2 FQNNGV. In nucleotides, the CDR3 is TGTGCCAGCAGCTCCAGTTCCGGGACAGGACAGAACACCGGGGAGCTGTTTTTT. Protein: CASSSSSGTGQNTGELFF.

This chain joins TRBV11-2 and TRBJ1-1, with TRBD1 matching over 9 bases. CDR1 and CDR2 from the germline V gene are SGHAT and FQNNGV. The CDR3 runs 15 residues. Unmatched junction bases numbered 3, after V lost 1 base and J lost 3 bases. The CDR3 DNA sequence: TGTGCCAGCAGCTTAGGGACAGGGGTAGACACTGAAGCTTTCTTT. Encoded protein: CASSLGTGVDTEAFF.

The chain uses TRBV3-1 (or the pseudogene TRBV3-2) and TRBJ1-2; a weak D match, TRBD1 (6 bases). The length of the CDR3 is 14 residues. Germline V gene data show CDR1 as LGHDT and CDR2 as YNNKEL (reference sequence). Deletions cut 3 bases from V and 5 bases from J, with 13 bases between. CDR3 nucleotides: TGTGCCAGCAGCCAGAATCAGGGGAATTATGGCTACACCTTC. Its translation is CASSQNQGNYGYTF.

This chain connects TRBV9 to TRBJ1-2, with D possibly being TRBD1 (6 bases). The germline V and J ends were trimmed by 4 bases and 7 bases, with 17 bases remaining between them. CDR3 length: 14 amino acids. Germline CDR1 is SGDLS and CDR2 is YYNGEE. For the CDR3, the DNA is TGTGCCAGCAGCACCCGGGACACGGTTGGTGGCTACACCTTC. Translated, it gives CASSTRDTVGGYTF.

This chain uses TRBV12-5 with TRBJ2-3, with 7 bases lining up with TRBD1. This CDR3 region has 18 residues. Germline-derived CDR1 and CDR2 are LGHNT and FRNRAP. The V gene end was trimmed by 1 base and the J gene end by 4 bases; junction bases not matched to a gene: 14. For the CDR3, the DNA is TGTGCTAGTGGTTTGGCAGCCCGGGCAGGGGGTCCTTCAGATACGCAGTATTTT. This gives the protein CASGLAARAGGPSDTQYF.

The V call is TRBV7-8, the J call TRBJ1-2; 9 bases agree with TRBD1. Germline CDR1 and CDR2: SGHVS and FQNEAQ. V dropped 4 bases and J dropped 6; count of bases not matched to a gene: 6. The CDR3 covers 14 residues. CDR3 nucleotides: TGTGCCAGCAGCTCCCCGGACAGGGGTAATGGCTACACCTTC. Protein: CASSSPDRGNGYTF.

This chain connects TRBV5-4 to TRBJ1-1; D unclear. Germline V gene data show CDR1 as SGHNT and CDR2 as YYREEE (reference sequence). CDR3 length equals 13 residues. Trimming removed 4 bases at V and 7 bases at J, with 14 bases between. This CDR3 reads CASSPRTVGEAFF. In nucleotides, the CDR3 is TGTGCCAGCAGCCCCCGAACAGTTGGTGAAGCTTTCTTT.

This clone appeared once. This chain links TRBV5-1 with TRBJ1-2, with 7 bases aligning to TRBD1. Germline V gene data show CDR1 as SGHRS and CDR2 as YFSETQ. The CDR3 sequence is 15 residues long. Trimming took 1 base from V and 5 from J; bases not matched to a gene: 8. The CDR3 region has the DNA TGCGCCAGCAGCTTGACAGGGGCGACAGATTATGGCTACACCTTC. Protein product: CASSLTGATDYGYTF.

The gene calls are TRBV27 and TRBJ2-7; D is undetermined. Trimming pared 2 bases from V and 3 bases from J, leaving 11 bases between. CDR3 length equals 14 residues. Germline V gene data show CDR1 as MNHEY and CDR2 as SMNVEV (reference sequence). This chain's CDR3 is CASSLVGPIYEQYF. The CDR3 coding sequence is TGTGCCAGCAGTTTAGTGGGCCCGATCTACGAGCAGTACTTC.

V is TRBV5-1 and J is TRBJ1-2; 9 nucleotides agree with TRBD1. The germline V gene encodes CDR1 SGHRS and CDR2 YFSETQ. This CDR3 is 17 amino acids long. The V segment lost 0 bases and the J segment 7 bases; nucleotides outside the gene matches: 13. CDR3 DNA: TGCGCCAGCAGCTTGGGGGCCGGACAGGGGAAGCGTATTGGCTACACCTTC. It codes for CASSLGAGQGKRIGYTF.

The chain carries TRBV6-6 and TRBJ2-3; a possible D gene is TRBD1 (6 bases). Trimming stripped 7 bases from V and 2 bases from J, with 13 bases between. The CDR3 loop spans 14 amino acids. Germline CDR1 and CDR2: MNHNY and SVGAGI (reference sequence). DNA for the CDR3: TGTGCCAGCACCCTCGGACAGCACACAGATACGCAGTATTTT. Its protein is CASTLGQHTDTQYF.

The rearrangement uses TRBV3-1 (or the pseudogene TRBV3-2) and TRBJ2-1, with D maybe TRBD2 (6 bases). The V gene's germline CDR1 is LGHDT and CDR2 YNNKEL (reference sequence). This CDR3 comprises 14 residues. Trimming shortened V by 4 bases and J by 4 bases, and 11 bases separated the two germline ends. CDR3 protein: CASSPRTIYNEQFF. CDR3 DNA sequence: TGTGCCAGCAGCCCACGGACTATATACAATGAGCAGTTCTTC.

In its sample, this clone was seen a few times. The rearrangement joins TRBV25-1 to TRBJ2-1; 12 bases map to TRBD2. Per the germline V gene, CDR1 is MGHDK and CDR2 is SYGVNS. The CDR3 runs 15 residues. Trimming removed 5 bases from V and 4 bases from J; junction bases left unmatched: 3. This CDR3 is CASSIGLAGYNEQFF. CDR3 sequence (DNA): TGTGCCAGCAGTATTGGACTAGCGGGATACAATGAGCAGTTCTTC.

The chain recombines TRBV15 with TRBJ1-5; D possibly corresponds to TRBD1 (5 bases). The V end was cut by 6 bases, the J end by 4 bases, with 13 bases between. The CDR3 contains 14 residues. CDR1 and CDR2 from the germline V gene are LNHNV and YYDKDF (reference sequence). As DNA, the CDR3 is TGTGCCACCAGAAGTGGGGGGGGAAATCAGCCCCAGCATTTT. It codes for CATRSGGGNQPQHF. Full variable domain (rest looked up from reference TRBV15 and TRBJ1-5): DAMVIQNPRYQVTQFGKPVTLSCSQTLNHNVMYWYQQKSSQAPKLLFHYYDKDFNNEADTPDNFQSRRPNTSFCFLDIRSPGLGDTAMYLCATRSGGGNQPQHFGDGTRLSIL.

This clone was counted a single time. Sequence at one end of the junction differs from germline and may be a read error. The chain couples TRBV2 to TRBJ1-2; D not certain. Germline V lookup: CDR1 SNHLY, CDR2 FYNNEI. CDR3 length: 14 amino acids. CDR3 in DNA: TGTGCCAGCAGTGACCCCCCCGACAACTGTGGCTACACCTTC. It codes for CASSDPPDNCGYTF.

In this sample, this clone turned up once. This chain connects TRBV6-2 or TRBV6-3 to TRBJ1-2; tentative D call: TRBD1 (5 bases). Germline loops: CDR1 MNHEY, CDR2 SVGEGT. V was clipped by 10 bases and J by 4 bases, with 16 bases between them. CDR3 length: 13 residues. CDR3 nucleotide sequence: TGTGCCACCACCCCCAACAGGTCCTATGGCTACACCTTC. Translated: CATTPNRSYGYTF.

J is TRBJ2-1 and V is TRBV7-2; 12 nucleotides agree with TRBD1. The germline CDR1 and CDR2 sequences are SGHTA and FQGNSA. V dropped 5 bases and J dropped 9; count of bases not matched to a gene: 8. The CDR3 loop spans 15 amino acids. CDR3: CASSVTGTGGTEQFF. CDR3 sequence (DNA): TGTGCCAGCAGCGTTACCGGGACAGGGGGCACTGAGCAGTTCTTC.

The V and J genes are TRBV12-3 or TRBV12-4 and TRBJ1-2; a weak D match, TRBD1 (6 bases). This CDR3 is built from 13 residues. Trimming took 1 base from V and 5 from J, leaving 8 bases between them. The CDR3 sequence is CASSLGRGYGYTF. The CDR3, as DNA: TGTGCCAGCAGTTTAGGCAGGGGTTATGGCTACACCTTC.

The chain links TRBV5-1 to TRBJ1-2; TRBD1 matches at 7 bases. Looked up from germline, CDR1 is SGHRS and CDR2 is YFSETQ. The trim removed 7 bases at V and 3 bases at J, leaving 9 bases unmatched. CDR3 length equals 14 residues. The CDR3 protein is CASRQGPTDYGYTF. As DNA, the CDR3 is TGCGCCAGCCGACAGGGCCCCACAGACTATGGCTACACCTTC.

This chain joins TRBV5-5 and TRBJ1-5; D gene ambiguous. There are 16 residues in the CDR3. Germline lookup yields CDR1 SGHKS and CDR2 YYEKEE (reference sequence). Between the trimmed V and J ends, which lost 0 bases and 2 bases, there was a span of 12 bases. DNA for the CDR3: TGTGCCAGCAGCTTGGGAACGGGAGAGCGCAATCAGCCCCAGCATTTT. Encoded protein: CASSLGTGERNQPQHF.

The chain uses TRBV5-1 and TRBJ2-1, with D uncertain. Germline V gene sequence: CDR1 SGHRS, CDR2 YFSETQ. The ends were cut back, 1 base at V and 0 bases at J, with 11 bases in the middle. The CDR3 length is 16 residues. CDR3 nucleotides: TGCGCCAGCAGCTTGTCCCTGCTCAGCTCCTACAATGAGCAGTTCTTC. Its translation is CASSLSLLSSYNEQFF.

The rearrangement uses TRBV7-9 and TRBJ1-1; TRBD1 aligns across 8 bases. The CDR3 totals 12 residues. Germline V gene data show CDR1 as SEHNR and CDR2 as FQNEAQ (reference sequence). Trimming removed 5 bases from V and 6 bases from J; junction bases left unmatched: 2. The CDR3 sequence is CASSPQGAEAFF. The DNA of the CDR3 is TGTGCCAGCAGCCCACAGGGGGCTGAAGCTTTCTTT.

The V and J genes are TRBV4-3 and TRBJ1-2; no reliable D call. With 0 bases removed from V and 4 bases from J, the gap between germline ends came to 18 bases. The CDR3 is 17 residues long. CDR1 is LGHNA, CDR2 YSLEER, per germline. For the CDR3, the DNA is TGCGCCAGCAGCCAAGATCCGCACGCGGAATCCGGCTATGGCTACACCTTC. Its translation: CASSQDPHAESGYGYTF.

The rearrangement uses TRBV5-1 and TRBJ1-1; TRBD1 aligns across 8 bases. The length of the CDR3 is 14 residues. Germline-derived CDR1 and CDR2 are SGHRS and YFSETQ. V was pared by 6 bases and J by 9 bases, with 13 bases of the junction left unmatched. The CDR3 coding sequence is TGCGCCAGCACCTTCCTCACGGGACAGGAGAAAGCTTTCTTT. This gives the protein CASTFLTGQEKAFF.